The 28 T cell receptor beta chains below all came from one sample that was sequenced in a study of lymphopenia after photon versus proton radiotherapy. Here immunoSEQ multiplex PCR was the method, and the copy in TCRdb shows in-frame clones only, minus some. The table includes over 35,000 clones, about 86% detected once. The sample was peripheral blood, taken from a patient treated with proton-based radiotherapy. These receptors came from a woman between 65 and 79 years old with pancreatic cancer. Some clones in this sample may be carry-over from other donors' samples.

V is TRBV5-1 and J is TRBJ1-1, with D hard to call. Germline-derived CDR1 and CDR2 are SGHRS and YFSETQ. The CDR3 loop spans 13 amino acids. V lost 2 bases and J lost 1, with 6 bases in between. As DNA, the CDR3 is TGCGCCAGCAGCTTATACAGGAACACTGAAGCTTTCTTT. This gives the protein CASSLYRNTEAFF.

This clone was observed a single time. V gene TRBV5-1 combines with J gene TRBJ2-1, with 9 bases fitting TRBD2. The germline CDR1 and CDR2 sequences are SGHRS and YFSETQ. Unmatched junction bases numbered 3, after V lost 5 bases and J lost 0 bases. The CDR3 extends over 15 amino acids. CDR3 in DNA: TGCGCCAGCAGTCTTAGCGGGAGCTCCTACAATGAGCAGTTCTTC. Amino acid sequence: CASSLSGSSYNEQFF.

The V gene is TRBV27, the J gene TRBJ1-4; TRBD1 aligns across 10 bases. CDR1 is MNHEY, CDR2 SMNVEV, per germline (reference sequence). V shed 1 base and J 8 bases; nucleotides not matched to a gene: 4. This CDR3 comprises 15 residues. The CDR3 sequence: CASSLLGTGEEKLFF. The CDR3 DNA sequence: TGTGCCAGCAGTTTATTAGGGACAGGGGAAGAAAAACTGTTTTTT.

The CDR3 reads CASSQGLGDTQYF. The CDR3 DNA is TGTGCCAGCAGCCAGGGACTAGGGGATACGCAGTATTTT. The chain combines TRBV11-2 with TRBJ2-3, with 8 nucleotides matching TRBD2. Germline V gene data show CDR1 as SGHAT and CDR2 as FQNNGV. Germline trimming cut 5 bases from V and 6 bases from J; bases unmatched to any gene: 4. This CDR3 spans 13 amino acids.

This chain joins TRBV10-3 and TRBJ1-1, with TRBD1 matching over 9 bases. In germline, CDR1 is ENHRY, CDR2 SYGVKD. V shed 7 bases and J 0 bases; nucleotides not matched to a gene: 12. The CDR3 covers 17 residues. The CDR3 spells CAIKKTGGFSMNTEAFF. DNA for the CDR3: TGTGCCATCAAAAAGACAGGGGGGTTCTCCATGAACACTGAAGCTTTCTTT.

The chain recombines TRBV15 with TRBJ2-2, with D uncertain. This CDR3 region has 17 residues. Between the trimmed V and J ends, which lost 0 bases and 3 bases, there was a span of 14 bases. Germline V gene sequence: CDR1 LNHNV, CDR2 YYDKDF (reference sequence). The CDR3 DNA reads as TGTGCCACCAGCAGAGACGGGCTGGGCATAGACACCGGGGAGCTGTTTTTT. This sequence encodes CATSRDGLGIDTGELFF.

V is TRBV7-2 and J is TRBJ2-2, with a weak D call TRBD1 (6 bases). V was trimmed by 4 bases and J by 3 bases, leaving 15 bases between them. Germline CDR1 reads SGHTA; CDR2 reads FQGNSA. The CDR3 has 16 amino acids. CDR3 coding DNA: TGTGCCAGCAGCTCGTATCCGGGACATTACACCGGGGAGCTGTTTTTT. This gives the protein CASSSYPGHYTGELFF.

The chain couples TRBV19 to TRBJ1-5; D not resolved. Looked up from germline, CDR1 is LNHDA and CDR2 is SQIVND (reference sequence). This CDR3 is built from 15 residues. The germline V and J ends were trimmed by 3 bases and 0 bases, with 9 bases remaining between them. CDR3 protein: CASSIVENSNQPQHF. The CDR3 DNA follows: TGTGCCAGTAGTATTGTCGAGAATAGCAATCAGCCCCAGCATTTT. The full variable domain, with the rest looked up from reference TRBV19 and TRBJ1-5, is DGGITQSPKYLFRKEGQNVTLSCEQNLNHDAMYWYRQDPGQGLRLIYYSQIVNDFQKGDIAEGYSVSREKKESFPLTVTSAQKNPTAFYLCASSIVENSNQPQHFGDGTRLSIL.

The chain joins TRBV27 to TRBJ2-5, with TRBD2 matching over 8 bases. V shed 2 bases, J shed 4 bases, and the junction held 6 bases outside the gene matches. Germline V gene lookup returns CDR1 MNHEY and CDR2 SMNVEV (reference sequence). The CDR3 is 15 amino acids. DNA of the CDR3: TGTGCCAGCAGTTTACTTGGACTAGCCACAGAGACCCAGTACTTC. It translates to CASSLLGLATETQYF.

The genes are TRBV7-9 and TRBJ2-3; 12 bases align to TRBD2. Germline V gene lookup returns CDR1 SEHNR and CDR2 FQNEAQ (reference sequence). The V segment lost 5 bases and the J segment 4 bases; nucleotides outside the gene matches: 16. The length of the CDR3 is 19 residues. The CDR3 DNA reads TGTGCCAGCAGCCCCGCACGGGCTAGCGGGAGGGCCGTACCAGATACGCAGTATTTT. As protein: CASSPARASGRAVPDTQYF.

The gene calls are TRBV5-1 and TRBJ2-1; no firm D call. CDR1 is SGHRS, CDR2 YFSETQ, per germline. The CDR3 length is 13 residues. V lost 0 bases to trimming and J lost 5 bases, with 6 bases between them. CDR3 region: CASSLGPDNEQFF. The CDR3 bases are TGCGCCAGCAGCTTGGGCCCCGACAATGAGCAGTTCTTC.

The chain joins TRBV19 to TRBJ1-1, with D possibly matching TRBD1 (6 bases). The V gene lost 5 bases and the J gene lost 3 bases, with 16 bases spanning the gap. The V gene's germline CDR1 is LNHDA and CDR2 SQIVND (reference sequence). The CDR3 runs 15 residues. Written as DNA, the CDR3 is TGTGCCAGTAGTCCCTTCACAGGGTGGGACACTGAAGCTTTCTTT. Residues: CASSPFTGWDTEAFF.

The V call is TRBV18, the J call TRBJ1-2; maybe TRBD1 (5 bases). Germline CDR1 is KGHSH and CDR2 is LQKENI. The CDR3 loop spans 13 amino acids. Trimming shortened V by 2 bases and J by 6 bases, and 10 bases separated the two germline ends. CDR3 residues: CASSPTREHGYTF. The CDR3, as DNA: TGTGCCAGCTCACCAACCAGGGAACATGGCTACACCTTC. Looking up the rest from reference TRBV18 and TRBJ1-2 gives the full variable domain: NAGVMQNPRHLVRRRGQEARLRCSPMKGHSHVYWYRQLPEEGLKFMVYLQKENIIDESGMPKERFSAEFPKEGPSILRIQQVVRGDSAAYFCASSPTREHGYTFGSGTRLTVV.

This clone came up once. The gene calls are TRBV7-2 and TRBJ1-1, with TRBD1 matching over 8 bases. The CDR3 consists of 15 residues. Germline loops: CDR1 SGHTA, CDR2 FQGNSA. After removal of 6 bases from V and 4 bases from J, the junction contained 10 bases not matched to a gene. The DNA of the CDR3 is TGTGCCAGCAGGCGGATGGGACAGGCAGGCACTGAAGCTTTCTTT. Amino acids: CASRRMGQAGTEAFF.

Concerning this clone: The sample contains more than one DNA sequence encoding this CDR3. This chain joins TRBV7-9 and TRBJ2-3; the D gene could be TRBD1 or TRBD2 (5 bases each). The V end lost 5 bases, the J end lost 4 bases, and 10 bases lay between the germline ends. The CDR3 runs 13 residues. The germline V gene has CDR1 SEHNR and CDR2 FQNEAQ (reference sequence). CDR3 coding DNA: TGTGCCAGCAGCCCGAGGGGCCCAGATACGCAGTATTTT. Protein product: CASSPRGPDTQYF.

The J gene is TRBJ2-1, the V gene TRBV20-1; D is unclear. The CDR3 covers 11 residues. V was cut by 6 bases and J by 9 bases, with 12 bases left in between. The germline V gene has CDR1 DFQATT and CDR2 SNEGSKA (reference sequence). The CDR3 DNA sequence: TGCAGTGCCCCTTCTTTCGGTGAGCAGTTCTTC. This codes for CSAPSFGEQFF.

V is TRBV5-1 and J is TRBJ2-2; D is unresolved. CDR1 is SGHRS and CDR2 is YFSETQ in the germline V gene. The CDR3 is 14 amino acids. V lost 6 bases and J lost 0, with 9 bases in between. DNA of the CDR3: TGCGCCAGCACCACTGAATCGAACACCGGGGAGCTGTTTTTT. Protein sequence: CASTTESNTGELFF.

The CDR3 spells CASSVGLAGGNEQFF. The CDR3 region has the DNA TGTGCCAGCAGCGTAGGACTAGCGGGAGGTAATGAGCAGTTCTTC. V and J are TRBV9 and TRBJ2-1; TRBD2 matches 13 bases. The CDR3 has 15 amino acids. J was trimmed by 7 bases and V by 0 bases; bases with no gene match: 1. Germline values: CDR1 SGDLS, CDR2 YYNGEE.

V gene TRBV7-9 combines with J gene TRBJ2-2; perhaps D is TRBD1 or TRBD2 (6 bases each). The CDR3 consists of 16 residues. CDR1 is SEHNR and CDR2 is FQNEAQ in the germline V gene (reference sequence). V gave up 3 bases and J gave up 1 base, with 12 bases separating them. The CDR3 region is CASSFGRGGNTGELFF. CDR3 DNA: TGTGCCAGCAGCTTTGGCAGGGGAGGGAACACCGGGGAGCTGTTTTTT. The whole variable domain, filled in from reference TRBV7-9 and TRBJ2-2, reads DTGVSQNPRHKITKRGQNVTFRCDPISEHNRLYWYRQTLGQGPEFLTYFQNEAQLEKSRLLSDRFSAERPKGSFSTLEIQRTEQGDSAMYLCASSFGRGGNTGELFFGEGSRLTVL.

This clone showed up just a few times. This rearrangement joins TRBV9 to TRBJ1-1, with 8 bases fitting TRBD1. The J segment lost 0 bases and the V segment lost 0 bases, leaving 4 bases of the junction unmatched. The germline V gene encodes CDR1 SGDLS and CDR2 YYNGEE. The CDR3 totals 16 residues. The CDR3 loop is CASSVGTGLMNTEAFF. CDR3 bases: TGTGCCAGCAGCGTAGGGACAGGGCTTATGAACACTGAAGCTTTCTTT.

The chain combines TRBV7-9 with TRBJ2-5; possibly TRBD2 for D (5 bases). V was trimmed by 5 bases and J by 5 bases, leaving 21 bases between them. Germline lookup yields CDR1 SEHNR and CDR2 FQNEAQ (reference sequence). The CDR3 spans 16 residues. The CDR3 DNA follows: TGTGCCAGCAGCGGAGGACGGCAGGCTGATTGGGAGACCCAGTACTTC. Its translation is CASSGGRQADWETQYF.

The rearrangement uses TRBV10-2 and TRBJ1-2; no clear D gene. The V end was cut by 0 bases, the J end by 4 bases, with 9 bases between. CDR1 and CDR2 from the germline V gene are WSHSY and SAAADI. The CDR3 runs to 14 residues. CDR3 protein: CASSESASGYGYTF. In nucleotides, the CDR3 is TGCGCCAGCAGTGAGTCTGCCAGCGGCTATGGCTACACCTTC.

The chain joins TRBV9 to TRBJ2-4; 10 bases line up with TRBD2. J gave up 1 base and V 0 bases, and 7 bases lay outside the gene matches. Germline V gene data show CDR1 as SGDLS and CDR2 as YYNGEE. The CDR3 covers 18 residues. CDR3 nucleotide sequence: TGTGCCAGCAGCGTAGACCCTAGCGGGAGCTCGGCCAAAAACATTCAGTACTTC. It is translated as CASSVDPSGSSAKNIQYF.

The genes are TRBV2 and TRBJ1-1; 7 bases agree with TRBD1. The germline V gene encodes CDR1 SNHLY and CDR2 FYNNEI. The CDR3 is made up of 14 amino acids. Trimming cost V 3 bases and J 3 bases; bases outside gene matches: 4. The DNA for the CDR3 is TGTGCCAGCAGTGAGGGCAGGGGGGACACTGAAGCTTTCTTT. Its translation is CASSEGRGDTEAFF.

CDR3 region: CASSLGTSGAFNEQFF. The CDR3 DNA follows: TGCGCCAGCAGCCTTGGGACTAGCGGCGCGTTCAATGAGCAGTTCTTC. This rearrangement joins TRBV4-3 to TRBJ2-1; 11 nucleotides agree with TRBD2. The CDR3 has 16 amino acids. The V segment lost 4 bases and the J segment 6 bases; nucleotides outside the gene matches: 8. Germline CDR1 reads LGHNA; CDR2 reads YSLEER.

The V gene is TRBV28, the J gene TRBJ2-5; D is possibly TRBD1 (6 bases). Germline lookup yields CDR1 MDHEN and CDR2 SYDVKM. V lost 4 bases, J lost 2 bases, and 17 bases lay in between. This CDR3 comprises 16 residues. CDR3: CASSSSRAGEQETQYF. CDR3 nucleotides: TGTGCCAGCAGTTCCTCCCGAGCAGGGGAGCAAGAGACCCAGTACTTC.

The rearrangement joins TRBV6-1 to TRBJ1-1; no firm D call. Trimming removed 10 bases from V and 4 bases from J, with 10 bases in between. The CDR3 loop spans 11 amino acids. Germline V CDR1 and CDR2: MNHNS, SASEGT. CDR3 in amino acids: CATSGVTEAFF. In DNA form, the CDR3 reads TGTGCCACTTCAGGAGTCACTGAAGCTTTCTTT.

The chain joins TRBV7-2 to TRBJ2-7; TRBD1 or TRBD2 may be the D gene (6 bases each). Trimming removed 3 bases from V and 2 bases from J, with 14 bases in between. This CDR3 spans 15 amino acids. From germline, CDR1 is SGHTA and CDR2 FQGNSA. In DNA, the CDR3 is TGTGCCAGCAGCTTCCCTTTGGAGGGGGCCTACGAGCAGTACTTC. Translating gives CASSFPLEGAYEQYF.